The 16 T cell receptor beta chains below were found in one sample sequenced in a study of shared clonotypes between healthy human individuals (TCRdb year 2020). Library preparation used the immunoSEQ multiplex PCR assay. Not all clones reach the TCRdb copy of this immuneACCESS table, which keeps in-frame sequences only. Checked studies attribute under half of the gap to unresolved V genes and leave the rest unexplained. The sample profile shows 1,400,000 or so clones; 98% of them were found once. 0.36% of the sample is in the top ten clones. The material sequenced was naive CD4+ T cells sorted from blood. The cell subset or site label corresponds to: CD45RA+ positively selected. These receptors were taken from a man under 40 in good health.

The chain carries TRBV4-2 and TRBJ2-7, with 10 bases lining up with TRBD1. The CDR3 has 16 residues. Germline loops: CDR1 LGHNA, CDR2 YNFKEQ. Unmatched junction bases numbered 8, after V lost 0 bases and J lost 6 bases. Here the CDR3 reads CASSQDVGQGYREQYF. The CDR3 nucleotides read TGTGCCAGCAGCCAAGATGTGGGACAGGGGTACCGCGAGCAGTACTTC.

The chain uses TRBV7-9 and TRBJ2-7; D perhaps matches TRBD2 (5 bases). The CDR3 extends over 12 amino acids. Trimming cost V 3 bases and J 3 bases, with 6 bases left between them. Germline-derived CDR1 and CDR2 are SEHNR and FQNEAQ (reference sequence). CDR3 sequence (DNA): TGTGCCAGCAGCTTCGACTACTACGAGCAGTACTTC. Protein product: CASSFDYYEQYF.

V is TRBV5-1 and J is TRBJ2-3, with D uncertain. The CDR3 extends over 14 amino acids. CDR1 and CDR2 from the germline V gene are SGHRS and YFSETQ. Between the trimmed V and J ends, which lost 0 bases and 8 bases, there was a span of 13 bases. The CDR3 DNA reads TGCGCCAGCAGCTTGGCCAACCCGGCCGGTACGCAGTATTTT. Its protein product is CASSLANPAGTQYF.

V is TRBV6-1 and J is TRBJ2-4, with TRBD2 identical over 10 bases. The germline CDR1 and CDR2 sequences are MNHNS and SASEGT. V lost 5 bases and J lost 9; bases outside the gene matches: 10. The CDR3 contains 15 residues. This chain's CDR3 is CASSPTQGLAIIQYF. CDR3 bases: TGTGCCAGCAGTCCCACCCAGGGACTAGCGATCATTCAGTACTTC.

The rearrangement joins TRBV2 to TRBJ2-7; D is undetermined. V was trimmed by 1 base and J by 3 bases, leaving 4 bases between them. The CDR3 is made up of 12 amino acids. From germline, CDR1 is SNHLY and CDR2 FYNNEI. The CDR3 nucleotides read TGTGCCAGCAGTGAAGGCGACTACGAGCAGTACTTC. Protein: CASSEGDYEQYF.

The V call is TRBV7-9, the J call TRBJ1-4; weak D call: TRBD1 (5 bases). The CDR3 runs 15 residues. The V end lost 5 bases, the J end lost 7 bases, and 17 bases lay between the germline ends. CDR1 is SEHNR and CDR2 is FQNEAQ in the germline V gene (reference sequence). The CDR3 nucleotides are TGTGCCAGCAGCAATGGCAGGGTATTCGGTGAAAAACTGTTTTTT. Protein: CASSNGRVFGEKLFF.

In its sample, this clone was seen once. The CDR3 loop is CASSVGTGGLPLQETQYF. As DNA, the CDR3 is TGTGCCAGCAGCGTAGGGACAGGGGGCCTTCCCCTACAAGAGACCCAGTACTTC. The V call is TRBV9, the J call TRBJ2-5; TRBD1 agrees at 11 bases. V dropped 0 bases and J dropped 2; count of bases not matched to a gene: 9. CDR3 length: 18 amino acids. Germline CDR1 and CDR2: SGDLS and YYNGEE.

The CDR3 loop is CASSLWLAGGGSEQFF. Written as DNA, the CDR3 is TGTGCCAGCAGTTTATGGCTAGCGGGAGGAGGTAGTGAGCAGTTCTTC. The genes are TRBV27 and TRBJ2-1, with 11 positions matching TRBD2. Germline trimming cut 1 base from V and 9 bases from J; bases unmatched to any gene: 8. The germline CDR1 and CDR2 sequences are MNHEY and SMNVEV (reference sequence). CDR3 length: 16 amino acids.

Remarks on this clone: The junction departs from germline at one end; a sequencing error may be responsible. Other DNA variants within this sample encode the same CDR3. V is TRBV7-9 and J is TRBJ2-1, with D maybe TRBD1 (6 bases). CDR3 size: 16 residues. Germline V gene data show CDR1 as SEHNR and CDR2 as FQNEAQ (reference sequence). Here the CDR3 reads CASSQYTGSSYNEQFF. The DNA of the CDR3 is TGTGCCAGCAGCCAGTACACAGGGAGCTCCTACAATGAACAGTTCTTC.

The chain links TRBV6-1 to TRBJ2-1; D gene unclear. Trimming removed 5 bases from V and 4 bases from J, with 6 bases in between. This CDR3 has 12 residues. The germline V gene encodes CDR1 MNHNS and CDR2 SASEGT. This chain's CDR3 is CASSSFYNEQFF. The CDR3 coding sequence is TGTGCCAGCAGTTCATTTTACAATGAGCAGTTCTTC.

Written as DNA, the CDR3 is TGTGCCAGCATAGAGTCCTACGAGCAGTACTTC. It encodes CASIESYEQYF. The gene calls are TRBV2 and TRBJ2-7, with D uncertain. The V end lost 7 bases, the J end lost 1 base, and 5 bases lay between the germline ends. Looked up from germline, CDR1 is SNHLY and CDR2 is FYNNEI. The CDR3 sequence is 11 residues long.

The CDR3 loop reads CAWRYRDRGTEAFF. The CDR3 DNA follows: TGTGCCTGGAGATACAGGGACAGGGGCACTGAAGCTTTCTTT. The V call is TRBV30, the J call TRBJ1-1, with 10 bases aligning to TRBD1. Germline trimming cut 3 bases from V and 4 bases from J; bases unmatched to any gene: 5. The CDR3 totals 14 residues. Germline CDR1 GTSNPN, CDR2 SVGIG (reference sequence).

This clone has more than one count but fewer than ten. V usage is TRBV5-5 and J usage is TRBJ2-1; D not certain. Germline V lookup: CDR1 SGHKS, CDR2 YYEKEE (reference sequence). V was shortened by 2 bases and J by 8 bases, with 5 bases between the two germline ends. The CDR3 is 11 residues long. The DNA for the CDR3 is TGTGCCAGCAGCTTTTGGGATGAGCAGTTCTTC. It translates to CASSFWDEQFF.

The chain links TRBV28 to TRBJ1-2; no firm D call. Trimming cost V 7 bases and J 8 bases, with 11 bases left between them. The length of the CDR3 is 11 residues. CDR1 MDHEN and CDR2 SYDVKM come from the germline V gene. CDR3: CASIDGAGYTF. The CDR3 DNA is TGTGCCAGCATAGACGGCGCGGGCTACACCTTC.

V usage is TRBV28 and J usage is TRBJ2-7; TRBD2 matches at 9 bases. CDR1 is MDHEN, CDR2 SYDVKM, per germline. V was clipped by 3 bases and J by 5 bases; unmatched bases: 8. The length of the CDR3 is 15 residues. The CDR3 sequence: CASSFISGSQDEQYF. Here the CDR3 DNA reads TGTGCCAGCAGTTTTATTAGCGGGAGTCAGGACGAGCAGTACTTC.

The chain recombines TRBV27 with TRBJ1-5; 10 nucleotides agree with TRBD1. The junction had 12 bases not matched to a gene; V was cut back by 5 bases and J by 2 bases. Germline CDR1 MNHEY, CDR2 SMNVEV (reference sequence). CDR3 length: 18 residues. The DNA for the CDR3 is TGTGCCAGCAGTAAAACCGGGACAGGGGTTCCGGGCAATCAGCCCCAGCATTTT. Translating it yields CASSKTGTGVPGNQPQHF.